A single sample gave rise to the 30 T cell receptor beta chains below, sequenced in a study of radiotherapy plus CTLA-4 blockade in lung cancer (dated by TCRdb to 2016 to 2019). Preparation of the library involved the immunoSEQ multiplex PCR assay. Sourced from immuneACCESS, this table was stored by TCRdb with only in-frame sequences that have V and J called. A share of the clones is absent; for the studies checked, an unresolved V gene accounts for under half, and the remainder has no known explanation. In all, the sample holds 45,000 or so clones, and about 72% of those were seen once. The top ten clonotypes cover 8.3% of the sample. Specimen: peripheral blood, collected from a patient treated with radiotherapy plus ipilimumab. All receptors come from a human donor with non-small cell lung cancer who had stable disease on radiotherapy plus ipilimumab.

The chain combines TRBV2 with TRBJ1-6; TRBD1 might be the D (5 bases). Between the trimmed V and J ends, which lost 2 bases and 5 bases, there was a span of 13 bases. The CDR3 spans 16 residues. Germline V gene lookup returns CDR1 SNHLY and CDR2 FYNNEI. The CDR3 here is CASSEIGQGHNSPLHF. In DNA form, the CDR3 reads TGTGCCAGCAGTGAAATTGGCCAGGGTCATAATTCACCCCTCCACTTT.

This chain uses TRBV29-1 with TRBJ1-1, with 9 bases aligning to TRBD1. Germline CDR1 SQVTM, CDR2 ANQGSEA. This CDR3 has 13 amino acids. Trimming removed 7 bases from V and 4 bases from J; junction bases left unmatched: 7. CDR3 region: CSARQGESTEAFF. DNA for the CDR3: TGCAGCGCCAGACAGGGGGAGAGCACTGAAGCTTTCTTT.

This clone has a handful of counts. Other DNA variants within this sample encode the same CDR3. The chain joins TRBV7-8 to TRBJ1-3; D possibly corresponds to TRBD1 (6 bases). The V end was cut by 1 base, the J end by 2 bases, with 6 bases between. The CDR3 has 14 amino acids. Germline CDR1 and CDR2: SGHVS and FQNEAQ. The CDR3 sequence: CASSLGTAGNTIYF. The CDR3, as DNA: TGTGCCAGCAGCTTAGGGACAGCTGGAAACACCATATATTTT.

The rearrangement joins TRBV4-1 to TRBJ1-5; no definite D call. Per the germline V gene, CDR1 is MGHRA and CDR2 is YSYEKL. There are 14 residues in the CDR3. The V and J ends lost 7 bases and 1 base respectively, with 11 bases between them. In DNA, the CDR3 is TGCGCCAGCACCACGGACTCCAGCAATCAGCCCCAGCATTTT. Encoded protein: CASTTDSSNQPQHF.

This clone was observed a few times. The chain recombines TRBV7-9 with TRBJ2-7; 9 nucleotides agree with TRBD2. V lost 0 bases, J lost 6 bases, and 9 bases stayed unmatched. The CDR3 consists of 16 residues. Germline CDR1 and CDR2: SEHNR and FQNEAQ (reference sequence). CDR3 amino acids: CASSLAGGGASSEQYF. CDR3 DNA: TGTGCCAGCAGCTTAGCGGGCGGGGGGGCATCGAGCGAGCAGTACTTC.

This clone is a singleton in its sample. The V call is TRBV7-6, the J call TRBJ1-1; D gene ambiguous. V dropped 1 base and J dropped 5 bases, with 11 bases sitting between them. CDR3 length: 14 amino acids. Looked up from germline, CDR1 is SGHVS and CDR2 is FNYEAQ. CDR3 nucleotides: TGTGCCAGCAGCTTAGAGGCAGCCAGTACTGAAGCTTTCTTT. It translates to CASSLEAASTEAFF.

The chain couples TRBV27 to TRBJ2-2; TRBD2 agrees at 14 bases. Germline lookup yields CDR1 MNHEY and CDR2 SMNVEV (reference sequence). This CDR3 spans 18 amino acids. V trimming: 4 bases; J trimming: 3 bases; junction bases outside the gene matches: 7. The CDR3 is CASSSRTSGGRYTGELFF. Here the CDR3 DNA reads TGTGCCAGCAGTTCCAGGACTAGCGGGGGGAGGTACACCGGGGAGCTGTTTTTT.

The V gene is TRBV30, the J gene TRBJ1-2; 8 nucleotides match TRBD1. CDR1 is GTSNPN and CDR2 is SVGIG in the germline V gene (reference sequence). V lost 0 bases and J lost 7; bases outside the gene matches: 7. The CDR3 extends over 14 amino acids. The CDR3 reads CAWSVRQGASGYTF. DNA of the CDR3: TGTGCCTGGAGTGTAAGGCAGGGGGCCAGTGGCTACACCTTC.

The chain carries TRBV7-9 and TRBJ2-7; possible D gene TRBD2, 5 bases. The germline V gene has CDR1 SEHNR and CDR2 FQNEAQ (reference sequence). The V end was cut by 3 bases, the J end by 1 base, with 13 bases between. The CDR3 runs to 15 residues. CDR3 loop: CASSLRELRSYEQYF. The CDR3 DNA is TGTGCCAGCAGCTTGAGGGAATTAAGGTCCTACGAGCAGTACTTC.

J is TRBJ2-1 and V is TRBV27; TRBD2 agrees at 12 bases. V was pared by 6 bases and J by 0 bases, with 9 bases of the junction left unmatched. Germline lookup yields CDR1 MNHEY and CDR2 SMNVEV (reference sequence). The CDR3 sequence is 18 residues long. CDR3 protein: CASSMGLAGRSSYNEQFF. The CDR3 bases are TGTGCCAGCAGCATGGGACTAGCGGGTAGGAGCTCCTACAATGAGCAGTTCTTC.

The chain uses TRBV30 and TRBJ2-6; 10 bases fit TRBD1. J gave up 1 base and V 5 bases, and 2 bases lay outside the gene matches. Germline V gives CDR1 GTSNPN, CDR2 SVGIG (reference sequence). The CDR3 length is 15 residues. This chain's CDR3 is CAWGQGESGANVLTF. The CDR3 DNA reads as TGTGCCTGGGGACAGGGGGAATCTGGGGCCAACGTCCTGACTTTC.

This clone has only one observation. The V call is TRBV30, the J call TRBJ2-7; D might be TRBD1 (6 bases). With 6 bases removed from V and 6 bases from J, the gap between germline ends came to 18 bases. This CDR3 is built from 13 residues. Germline CDR1 GTSNPN, CDR2 SVGIG (reference sequence). CDR3 in DNA: TGTGCCTGCATAGACAGGTCTCAGCGCGAGCAGTACTTC. This gives the protein CACIDRSQREQYF. Combining the CDR3 with reference TRBV30 and TRBJ2-7 gives the whole variable domain SQTIHQWPATLVQPVGSPLSLECTVEGTSNPNLYWYRQAAGRGLQLLFYSVGIGQISSEVPQNLSASRPQDRQFILSSKKLLLSDSGFYLCACIDRSQREQYFGPGTRLTVT.

V gene TRBV27 combines with J gene TRBJ2-3; D is uncertain. Trimming stripped 5 bases from V and 4 bases from J, with 16 bases between. CDR3 length: 15 residues. Germline lookup yields CDR1 MNHEY and CDR2 SMNVEV (reference sequence). The CDR3 DNA reads as TGTGCCAGCAGTCCAATAGGGTGGTTGGCAGATACGCAGTATTTT. This sequence encodes CASSPIGWLADTQYF.

The genes are TRBV19 and TRBJ1-6; D may be TRBD1 (5 bases). This CDR3 spans 14 amino acids. Trimming cost V 1 base and J 7 bases, with 8 bases left between them. Looked up from germline, CDR1 is LNHDA and CDR2 is SQIVND (reference sequence). The CDR3 DNA is TGTGCCAGTAGTATAGGGGGGACCAATTCACCCCTCCACTTT. It encodes CASSIGGTNSPLHF.

J is TRBJ1-1 and V is TRBV5-1; D remains ambiguous. This CDR3 comprises 14 residues. The V end lost 0 bases, the J end lost 5 bases, and 11 bases lay between the germline ends. Germline V gives CDR1 SGHRS, CDR2 YFSETQ. For the CDR3, the DNA is TGCGCCAGCAGCTTGGGCCCCAGTCAAACTGAAGCTTTCTTT. This translates into CASSLGPSQTEAFF.

This clone was observed once. The chain couples TRBV7-2 to TRBJ1-5, with D perhaps matching TRBD1 (5 bases). Deletions cut 1 base from V and 6 bases from J, with 7 bases between. There are 13 residues in the CDR3. In germline, CDR1 is SGHTA, CDR2 FQGNSA. Here the CDR3 reads CASSLGGPQPQHF. The DNA for the CDR3 is TGTGCCAGCAGCTTAGGGGGCCCTCAGCCCCAGCATTTT.

This rearrangement joins TRBV5-1 to TRBJ1-4, with D possibly TRBD1 on 6 matching bases. The CDR3 is 15 residues long. V was clipped by 4 bases and J by 2 bases, with 12 bases between them. The V gene's germline CDR1 is SGHRS and CDR2 YFSETQ. In nucleotides, the CDR3 is TGCGCCAGCAGCACACAGGGATCGACTAATGAAAAACTGTTTTTT. Translation: CASSTQGSTNEKLFF. Filled out from reference TRBV5-1 and TRBJ1-4, the complete variable domain reads KAGVTQTPRYLIKTRGQQVTLSCSPISGHRSVSWYQQTPGQGLQFLFEYFSETQRNKGNFPGRFSGRQFSNSRSEMNVSTLELGDSALYLCASSTQGSTNEKLFFGSGTQLSVL.

The rearrangement joins TRBV7-9 to TRBJ2-1; D not resolved. Trimming stripped 8 bases from V and 6 bases from J, with 17 bases between. In germline, CDR1 is SEHNR, CDR2 FQNEAQ (reference sequence). The CDR3 consists of 14 residues. The CDR3 spells CASSPGPHPNEQFF. Here the CDR3 DNA reads TGTGCCAGCTCCCCGGGTCCCCACCCCAATGAGCAGTTCTTC.

The chain is built from TRBV5-1 and TRBJ2-5; possibly TRBD1 for D (8 bases). Germline CDR1 SGHRS, CDR2 YFSETQ. The CDR3 length is 16 residues. Trimming cost V 1 base and J 2 bases, with 15 bases left between them. CDR3 nucleotides: TGCGCCAGCAGCTTGTGGGGGGGGACAGGACAAGAGACCCAGTACTTC. Amino acid sequence: CASSLWGGTGQETQYF.

This clone was seen more than once but under ten times. The rearrangement joins TRBV27 to TRBJ1-1; D is possibly TRBD1 (6 bases). The V gene's germline CDR1 is MNHEY and CDR2 SMNVEV (reference sequence). V shed 2 bases and J shed 1 base, with 8 bases lying between them. The CDR3 sequence is 14 residues long. The CDR3 region is CASSLTTGNTEAFF. As DNA, the CDR3 is TGTGCCAGCAGTTTAACGACAGGGAACACTGAAGCTTTCTTT.

This clone showed up just a few times. The chain couples TRBV18 to TRBJ2-7; 8 positions agree with TRBD1. V lost 5 bases to trimming and J lost 0 bases; unmatched junction nucleotides: 6. Per the germline V gene, CDR1 is KGHSH and CDR2 is LQKENI. This CDR3 region has 15 residues. The CDR3, as DNA: TGTGCCAGCTCATCCGGGACAGGCCTCTCCTACGAGCAGTACTTC. Its translation: CASSSGTGLSYEQYF.

The V call is TRBV7-9, the J call TRBJ1-4, with D perhaps matching TRBD1 (6 bases). The CDR3 has 15 amino acids. Germline V CDR1 and CDR2: SEHNR, FQNEAQ (reference sequence). The V end lost 0 bases, the J end lost 7 bases, and 12 bases lay between the germline ends. The CDR3 loop is CASSLATGVGEKLFF. The DNA for the CDR3 is TGTGCCAGCAGCTTAGCGACAGGAGTGGGTGAAAAACTGTTTTTT.

This sequence joins TRBV5-6 and TRBJ1-1; the D gene is possibly TRBD1 (5 bases). The ends were cut back, 1 base at V and 3 bases at J, with 19 bases in the middle. CDR1 is SGHDT and CDR2 is YYEEEE in the germline V gene. The CDR3 contains 17 residues. The CDR3 DNA is TGTGCCAGCAGCTTGTTAGTGCCAGGGCGAGGGGACACTGAAGCTTTCTTT. This encodes CASSLLVPGRGDTEAFF.

The chain joins TRBV29-1 to TRBJ1-2; tentative D call: TRBD1 (5 bases). Trimming removed 4 bases at V and 4 bases at J, with 19 bases between. CDR3 size: 15 residues. Germline V gives CDR1 SQVTM, CDR2 ANQGSEA. CDR3 sequence reads: CSVARPRQLFYGYTF. The CDR3 DNA follows: TGCAGCGTTGCCCGGCCGCGACAGCTTTTCTATGGCTACACCTTC.

As to this clone: Germline and junction disagree at one end, which may indicate a read error. V is TRBV30 and J is TRBJ2-7; D perhaps matches TRBD2 (6 bases). The length of the CDR3 is 12 residues. Per the germline V gene, CDR1 is GTSNPN and CDR2 is SVGIG (reference sequence). The CDR3 region is CAWTGSSYELYF. Written as DNA, the CDR3 is TGTGCCTGGACCGGGAGCTCCTACGAGCTGTACTTC. Full variable domain (rest looked up from reference TRBV30 and TRBJ2-7): SQTIHQWPATLVQPVGSPLSLECTVEGTSNPNLYWYRQAAGRGLQLLFYSVGIGQISSEVPQNLSASRPQDRQFILSSKKLLLSDSGFYLCAWTGSSYELYFGPGTRLTVT.

The chain has TRBV11-2 and TRBJ2-7; D is undetermined. The germline V gene has CDR1 SGHAT and CDR2 FQNNGV. The CDR3 runs 13 residues. V lost 5 bases, J lost 3 bases, and 11 bases lay in between. CDR3 DNA: TGTGCCAGCAGCCGGAGTCCCGGCTACGAGCAGTACTTC. Protein product: CASSRSPGYEQYF.

This chain uses TRBV14 with TRBJ2-1; TRBD1 matches 9 bases. Trimming at V came to 3 bases and at J to 0 bases, leaving 3 bases not matched to a gene. This CDR3 contains 16 residues. Germline V gene data show CDR1 as SGHDN and CDR2 as FVKESK. CDR3 bases: TGTGCCAGCAGCCATACAGGGGGCCTCTCCTACAATGAGCAGTTCTTC. Protein: CASSHTGGLSYNEQFF.

The chain recombines TRBV5-1 with TRBJ1-1; D call uncertain. CDR1 and CDR2 (germline): SGHRS, YFSETQ. CDR3 size: 14 residues. The V and J ends lost 0 bases and 3 bases respectively, with 9 bases between them. This chain's CDR3 is CASSLGATYTEAFF. In DNA form, the CDR3 reads TGCGCCAGCAGCTTGGGGGCTACTTACACTGAAGCTTTCTTT.

V usage is TRBV7-2 and J usage is TRBJ1-1; D call uncertain. Germline CDR1 reads SGHTA; CDR2 reads FQGNSA. The CDR3 loop spans 11 amino acids. V was cut by 5 bases and J by 10 bases, with 11 bases left in between. CDR3 in DNA: TGTGCCAGCAGCAAAAATCTGGTAGCTTTCTTT. Translating gives CASSKNLVAFF.

This clone was recorded only once. CDR3 sequence (DNA): TGCAGTGCTCCGGGGGGCAATCGGTACTTC. As protein: CSAPGGNRYF. The V gene is TRBV20-1, the J gene TRBJ2-5, with D possibly TRBD2 on 7 matching bases. This CDR3 comprises 10 residues. CDR1 DFQATT and CDR2 SNEGSKA come from the germline V gene (reference sequence). Deletions cut 5 bases from V and 13 bases from J, with 14 bases between.